This T cell receptor (beta chain) emerged from a study of T-cell memory formation after mild COVID-19. Background on the study: Most TCR clusters belonged to a single donor.

This CDR3 has 13 residues. Trimming cost V 6 bases and J 5 bases; bases outside gene matches: 4. Via MiXCR, TCRdb re-called the 5' RACE reads, giving one row per CDR3 protein. Among a few hundred thousand distinct CDR3 sequences listed, around a fifth were seen once. Whole-study results and caveats: A second wave expanding day 15 to 37 was CD4+-biased; contracting clones were balanced. CM and EM subsets held most contracting CD4+ clones; EMRA held CD8+ ones.

This clonotype appeared a few times. Its target is not known. The sample taken for sequencing was PBMCs or a T cell subset sorted from them (not recorded which). V is TRBV12-3 or TRBV12-4 and J is TRBJ1-5; 7 bases map to TRBD1. This clonotype was obtained from a young man who had mild COVID-19 (a few samples of this study predate the infection). Cell type and time point are not known. CDR3 nucleotides: TGTGCCAGCAGATCCGGACAGGATCAGCCCCAGCATTTT. It encodes CASRSGQDQPQHF.